One sample yielded the 26 T cell receptor beta chains listed below, sequenced in a study of vaccination effects on CD4 cells after COVID-19. With the ViraFEST assay, the study expanded antigen-specific CD4+ T cells using viral peptide pools, then sequenced them. Culturing for about 9 days preceded CD4+ T cell isolation. TCRdb's table, derived via immunoSEQ multiplex PCR, lists solely in-frame clones and lacks some. Of 30,000 or so clones in the sample, about 63% were seen once. What these receptors recognize is not known. Sequences were derived from CD4+ T cells from PBMCs cultured with HCoV-229E spike peptides, sampled before COVID-19 vaccination. These TCRs come from a human donor who received a COVID-19 vaccine.

This clone was seen once. The J gene is TRBJ1-3, the V gene TRBV4-2, with a possible D match to TRBD1 (6 bases). V was clipped by 1 base and J by 4 bases, with 14 bases between them. The length of the CDR3 is 16 residues. The germline gives CDR1 LGHNA, CDR2 YNFKEQ. This CDR3 is CASSQGVGGSGNTIYF. The DNA of the CDR3 is TGTGCCAGCAGCCAAGGGGTGGGGGGCTCGGGAAACACCATATATTTT.

The chain carries TRBV2 and TRBJ2-3, with TRBD2 matching over 10 bases. The germline V gene encodes CDR1 SNHLY and CDR2 FYNNEI. V lost 4 bases to trimming and J lost 14 bases; unmatched junction nucleotides: 3. This CDR3 spans 11 amino acids. The CDR3 sequence is CASSAASGRYF. CDR3 nucleotide sequence: TGTGCCAGCAGTGCCGCTAGCGGGAGGTATTTT.

The V and J genes are TRBV6-5 and TRBJ2-7; D not resolved. Trimming left V 5 bases short and J 6 bases short, with 14 bases between. The CDR3 consists of 13 residues. CDR1 is MNHEY, CDR2 SVGAGI, per germline. CDR3 region: CASSPPFAGEQYF. CDR3 DNA: TGTGCCAGCAGTCCACCATTCGCTGGCGAGCAGTACTTC.

The CDR3 nucleotides are TGTGCCAGCAGCCTCGACAGTCGGGCTGGGGAGCAGTACTTC. It codes for CASSLDSRAGEQYF. This chain links TRBV7-2 with TRBJ2-7, with D possibly matching TRBD1 (5 bases). Trimming pared 5 bases from V and 7 bases from J, leaving 18 bases between. This CDR3 has 14 residues. The germline gives CDR1 SGHTA, CDR2 FQGNSA.

This rearrangement joins TRBV27 to TRBJ2-1; D is perhaps TRBD1 (6 bases). With 3 bases removed from V and 7 bases from J, the gap between germline ends came to 10 bases. Germline-derived CDR1 and CDR2 are MNHEY and SMNVEV (reference sequence). This CDR3 has 13 residues. The DNA for the CDR3 is TGTGCCAGCAGTTTGGACAGTCGAAATGAGCAGTTCTTC. This sequence encodes CASSLDSRNEQFF.

This clone was detected only a few times. The chain couples TRBV25-1 to TRBJ2-7, with a tentative D call TRBD2 (6 bases). The CDR3 sequence is 13 residues long. The germline gives CDR1 MGHDK, CDR2 SYGVNS. Trimming left V 4 bases short and J 3 bases short, with 10 bases between. The CDR3 DNA is TGTGCCAGCAGTGGTAGGAGGGGCTACGAGCAGTACTTC. This encodes CASSGRRGYEQYF.

J is TRBJ2-1 and V is TRBV5-1, with D maybe TRBD2 (5 bases). The CDR3 is 15 residues long. Germline values: CDR1 SGHRS, CDR2 YFSETQ. The V and J ends lost 0 bases and 4 bases respectively, with 11 bases between them. The DNA of the CDR3 is TGCGCCAGCAGCTTGGCCGATCGGACTTACAATGAGCAGTTCTTC. Its protein product is CASSLADRTYNEQFF.

The V call is TRBV19, the J call TRBJ2-1; the match to TRBD2 covers 10 bases. This CDR3 is built from 17 residues. CDR1 LNHDA and CDR2 SQIVND come from the germline V gene (reference sequence). The V and J ends lost 0 bases and 10 bases, in that order; junction bases with no gene match: 12. CDR3 residues: CASSIDLSLAGAREQFF. Here the CDR3 DNA reads TGTGCCAGTAGTATAGATCTTAGCCTAGCGGGAGCAAGGGAGCAGTTCTTC.

The chain combines TRBV29-1 with TRBJ1-2; tentatively, D is TRBD1 (6 bases). V shed 7 bases and J shed 8 bases, with 17 bases lying between them. The germline gives CDR1 SQVTM, CDR2 ANQGSEA. CDR3 size: 12 residues. CDR3 nucleotides: TGCAGCGCTGACAGGCAAATGAGAGGCTACACCTTC. Its protein product is CSADRQMRGYTF.

This chain connects TRBV27 to TRBJ1-1, with no clear D. Germline V gives CDR1 MNHEY, CDR2 SMNVEV (reference sequence). V was shortened by 4 bases and J by 1 base, with 13 bases between the two germline ends. This CDR3 contains 15 residues. The CDR3 is CASSSIGRRNTEAFF. CDR3 nucleotides: TGTGCCAGCAGTTCAATAGGGAGGAGGAACACTGAAGCTTTCTTT.

The chain joins TRBV7-2 to TRBJ1-6; TRBD1 might be the D (6 bases). V was pared by 1 base and J by 6 bases, with 10 bases between. CDR3 length equals 15 residues. Germline CDR1 SGHTA, CDR2 FQGNSA. CDR3 region: CASSLDGQINSPLHF. CDR3 nucleotide sequence: TGTGCCAGCAGCTTAGACGGACAGATTAATTCACCCCTCCACTTT.

The rearrangement joins TRBV19 to TRBJ2-4, with D tentatively TRBD2 (5 bases). V shed 5 bases and J shed 3 bases, with 11 bases lying between them. CDR3 length equals 14 residues. From germline, CDR1 is LNHDA and CDR2 SQIVND (reference sequence). The CDR3 DNA reads as TGTGCCAGTAGTGAGGAGGTGGTCAAAAACATTCAGTACTTC. Its protein is CASSEEVVKNIQYF.

This clone has just one count. V usage is TRBV2 and J usage is TRBJ2-6; 7 bases match TRBD1. Germline CDR1 is SNHLY and CDR2 is FYNNEI. This CDR3 contains 18 residues. Trimming at V came to 5 bases and at J to 0 bases, leaving 10 bases not matched to a gene. CDR3 amino acids: CASSRYGTVISGANVLTF. Written as DNA, the CDR3 is TGTGCCAGCAGTCGGTATGGGACAGTAATCTCTGGGGCCAACGTCCTGACTTTC.

The V gene is TRBV3-1 (or the pseudogene TRBV3-2), the J gene TRBJ2-1; 10 bases align to TRBD2. The V segment lost 3 bases and the J segment 1 base; nucleotides outside the gene matches: 6. The CDR3 is 17 residues long. Germline V gene data show CDR1 as LGHDT and CDR2 as YNNKEL (reference sequence). In DNA, the CDR3 is TGTGCCAGCAGCCAGTCCCCTAGCGGGAGTTCCTACAATGAGCAGTTCTTC. Protein: CASSQSPSGSSYNEQFF.

This clone was detected only a few times. This chain uses TRBV19 with TRBJ1-5, with D possibly being TRBD1 (5 bases). This CDR3 contains 13 residues. V lost 7 bases and J lost 7, with 14 bases in between. Germline CDR1 and CDR2: LNHDA and SQIVND (reference sequence). The CDR3 nucleotides are TGTGCCAGTACCAAAGGCGGGGGGCAGCCCCAGCATTTT. Amino acids: CASTKGGGQPQHF.

The chain couples TRBV5-1 to TRBJ2-7; D is perhaps TRBD1 or TRBD2 (5 bases each). The CDR3 runs 13 residues. V gave up 3 bases and J gave up 3 bases, with 10 bases separating them. CDR1 and CDR2 from the germline V gene are SGHRS and YFSETQ. The CDR3 is CASSSGRSYEQYF. CDR3 DNA sequence: TGCGCCAGCAGCTCGGGACGCAGCTACGAGCAGTACTTC.

The V gene is TRBV2, the J gene TRBJ2-1; D is possibly TRBD2 (6 bases). This CDR3 region has 14 residues. Trimming took off 8 bases at V and 4 bases at J, with 15 bases between the two ends. Germline V gene sequence: CDR1 SNHLY, CDR2 FYNNEI. CDR3 DNA sequence: TGTGCCAGCGCTGGGGGAGGTGGGTACAATGAGCAGTTCTTC. As protein: CASAGGGGYNEQFF.

The chain uses TRBV28 and TRBJ1-5, with a weak D call TRBD1 (6 bases). Germline lookup yields CDR1 MDHEN and CDR2 SYDVKM. The CDR3 has 15 amino acids. V gave up 3 bases and J gave up 6 bases, with 15 bases separating them. CDR3 sequence reads: CASSLIGGRSQPQHF. CDR3 nucleotide sequence: TGTGCCAGCAGTTTGATAGGGGGAAGAAGTCAGCCCCAGCATTTT.

This clone was seen a handful of times. J is TRBJ1-2 and V is TRBV27, with D unresolved. Trimming stripped 6 bases from V and 3 bases from J, with 17 bases between. CDR1 MNHEY and CDR2 SMNVEV come from the germline V gene (reference sequence). CDR3 size: 15 residues. This CDR3 reads CASRPGLALHYGYTF. The CDR3 DNA follows: TGTGCCAGCAGGCCGGGCCTGGCCCTTCACTATGGCTACACCTTC.

The genes are TRBV7-2 and TRBJ1-1; D is undetermined. The V gene's germline CDR1 is SGHTA and CDR2 FQGNSA. The CDR3 is made up of 14 amino acids. Trimming cost V 5 bases and J 0 bases, with 10 bases left between them. CDR3 sequence reads: CASSRASLNTEAFF. DNA of the CDR3: TGTGCCAGCAGCAGAGCGTCCCTGAACACTGAAGCTTTCTTT.

This chain links TRBV12-2 with TRBJ2-1; whether TRBD2, the table's D call, matches the DNA was not checked. TRBV12-2 is annotated as a pseudogene. The CDR3 is made up of 16 amino acids. CDR3 sequence reads: CASRPGEGRGGHEQFF. DNA for the CDR3: TGTGCAAGTCGCCCAGGGGAGGGGAGGGGAGGTCATGAGCAGTTCTTC.

The rearrangement joins TRBV2 to TRBJ2-1; 7 positions agree with TRBD2. CDR3 length: 12 residues. The J segment lost 10 bases and the V segment lost 6 bases, leaving 6 bases of the junction unmatched. Germline CDR1 and CDR2: SNHLY and FYNNEI. CDR3: CASSGFGGEQFF. CDR3 sequence (DNA): TGTGCCAGCAGCGGATTCGGGGGGGAGCAGTTCTTC.

This chain connects TRBV7-2 to TRBJ2-4; 8 nucleotides align to TRBD1. This CDR3 is 14 amino acids long. Germline V gene sequence: CDR1 SGHTA, CDR2 FQGNSA. The J segment lost 8 bases and the V segment lost 4 bases, leaving 7 bases of the junction unmatched. This CDR3 is CASSWQTGEDIQYF. CDR3 coding DNA: TGTGCCAGCAGCTGGCAGACAGGGGAGGACATTCAGTACTTC.

The chain combines TRBV7-2 with TRBJ2-7, with D possibly TRBD1 on 6 matching bases. V lost 2 bases and J lost 0, with 14 bases in between. The CDR3 loop spans 16 amino acids. Looked up from germline, CDR1 is SGHTA and CDR2 is FQGNSA. The CDR3 loop is CASSLSGQGSSYEQYF. CDR3 bases: TGTGCCAGCAGCTTATCGGGTCAGGGGTCCTCCTACGAGCAGTACTTC. Variable domain in full (rest from reference TRBV7-2 and TRBJ2-7): GAGVSQSPSNKVTEKGKDVELRCDPISGHTALYWYRQSLGQGLEFLIYFQGNSAPDKSGLPSDRFSAERTGGSVSTLTIQRTQQEDSAVYLCASSLSGQGSSYEQYFGPGTRLTVT.

V and J are TRBV5-1 and TRBJ2-2; 7 positions agree with TRBD1. This CDR3 spans 15 amino acids. CDR1 is SGHRS and CDR2 is YFSETQ in the germline V gene. V trimming: 0 bases; J trimming: 7 bases; junction bases outside the gene matches: 6. The CDR3 is CASSLGGGAVGELFF. The CDR3 nucleotides read TGCGCCAGCAGCTTGGGAGGGGGCGCGGTCGGGGAGCTGTTTTTT.

V and J are TRBV27 and TRBJ1-1, with TRBD1 matching 7 bases. The CDR3 loop spans 14 amino acids. Trimming at V came to 6 bases and at J to 0 bases, leaving 4 bases not matched to a gene. The germline V gene has CDR1 MNHEY and CDR2 SMNVEV (reference sequence). This CDR3 reads CASRRGGMNTEAFF. DNA for the CDR3: TGTGCCAGCAGGAGAGGGGGCATGAACACTGAAGCTTTCTTT.